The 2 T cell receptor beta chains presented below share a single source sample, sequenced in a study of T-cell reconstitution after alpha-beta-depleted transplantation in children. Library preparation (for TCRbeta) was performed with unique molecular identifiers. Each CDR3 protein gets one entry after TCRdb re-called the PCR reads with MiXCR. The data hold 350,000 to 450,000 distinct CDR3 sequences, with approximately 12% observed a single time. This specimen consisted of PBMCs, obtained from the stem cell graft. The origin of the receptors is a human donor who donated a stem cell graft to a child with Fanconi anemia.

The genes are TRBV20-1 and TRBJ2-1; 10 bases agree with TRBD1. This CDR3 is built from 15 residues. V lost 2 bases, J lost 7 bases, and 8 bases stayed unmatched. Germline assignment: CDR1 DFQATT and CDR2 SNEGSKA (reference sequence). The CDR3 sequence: CSARRQGAQGNEQFF. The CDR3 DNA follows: TGCAGTGCTAGACGACAGGGGGCGCAGGGGAATGAGCAGTTCTTC.

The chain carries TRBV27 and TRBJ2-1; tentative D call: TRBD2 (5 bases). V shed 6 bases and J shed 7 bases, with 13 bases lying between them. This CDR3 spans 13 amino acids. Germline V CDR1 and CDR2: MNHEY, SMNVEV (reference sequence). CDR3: CASSLTRANEQFF. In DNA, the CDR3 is TGTGCCAGCAGCCTAACTAGGGCGAATGAGCAGTTCTTC.